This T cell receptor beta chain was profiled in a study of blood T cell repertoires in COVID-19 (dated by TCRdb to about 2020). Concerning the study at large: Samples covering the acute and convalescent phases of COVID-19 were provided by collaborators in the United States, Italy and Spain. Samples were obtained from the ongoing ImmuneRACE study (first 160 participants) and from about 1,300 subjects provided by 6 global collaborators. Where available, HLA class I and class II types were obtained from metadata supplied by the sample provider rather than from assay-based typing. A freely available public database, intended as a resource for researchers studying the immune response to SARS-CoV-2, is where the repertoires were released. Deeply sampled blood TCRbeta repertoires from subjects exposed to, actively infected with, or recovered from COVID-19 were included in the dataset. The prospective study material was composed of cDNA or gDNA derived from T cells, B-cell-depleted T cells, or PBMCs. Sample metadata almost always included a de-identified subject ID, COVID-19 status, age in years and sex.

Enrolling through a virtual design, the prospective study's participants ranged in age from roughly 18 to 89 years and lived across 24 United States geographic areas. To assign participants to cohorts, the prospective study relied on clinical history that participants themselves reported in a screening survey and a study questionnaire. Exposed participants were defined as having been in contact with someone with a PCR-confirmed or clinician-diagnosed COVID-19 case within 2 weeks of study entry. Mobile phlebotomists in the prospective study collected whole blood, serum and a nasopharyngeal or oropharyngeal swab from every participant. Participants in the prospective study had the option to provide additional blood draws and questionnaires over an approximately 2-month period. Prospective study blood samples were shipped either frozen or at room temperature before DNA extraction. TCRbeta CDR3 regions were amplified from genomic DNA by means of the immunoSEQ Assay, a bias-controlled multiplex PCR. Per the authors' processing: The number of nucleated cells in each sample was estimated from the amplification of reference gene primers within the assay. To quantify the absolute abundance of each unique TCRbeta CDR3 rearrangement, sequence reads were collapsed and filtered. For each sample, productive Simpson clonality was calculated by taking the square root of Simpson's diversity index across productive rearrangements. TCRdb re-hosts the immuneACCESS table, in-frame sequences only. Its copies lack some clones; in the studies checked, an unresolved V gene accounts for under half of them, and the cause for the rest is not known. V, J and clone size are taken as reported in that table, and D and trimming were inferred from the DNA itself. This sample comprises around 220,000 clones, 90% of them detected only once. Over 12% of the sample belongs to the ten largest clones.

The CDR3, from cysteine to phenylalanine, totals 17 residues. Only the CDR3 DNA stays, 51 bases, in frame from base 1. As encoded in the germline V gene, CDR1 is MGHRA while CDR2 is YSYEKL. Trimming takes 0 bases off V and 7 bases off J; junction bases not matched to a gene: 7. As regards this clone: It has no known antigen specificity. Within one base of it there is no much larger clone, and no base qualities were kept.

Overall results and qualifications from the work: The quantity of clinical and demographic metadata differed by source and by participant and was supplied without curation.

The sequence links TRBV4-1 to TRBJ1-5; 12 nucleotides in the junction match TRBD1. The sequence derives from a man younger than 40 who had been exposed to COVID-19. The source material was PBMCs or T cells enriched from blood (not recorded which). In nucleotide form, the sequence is TGCGCCAGCAGCCAAGATGGGACAGGGGGCGTTTGGCAGCCCCAGCATTTT. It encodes CASSQDGTGGVWQPQHF.